The 15 T cell receptor beta chains in this list originate from one sample, sequenced in a study of blood T cell repertoires in COVID-19. TCRdb's copy holds only in-frame clones and misses some; the assay was immunoSEQ multiplex PCR. The table includes fewer than 400,000 clones, about 85% detected once. The specimen sequenced was peripheral blood. Every receptor here comes from a woman aged 18-30 years with acute or convalescent COVID-19.

This clone was counted a single time. The rearrangement joins TRBV28 to TRBJ2-1; TRBD2 agrees at 10 bases. This CDR3 is 14 amino acids long. Germline V gene lookup returns CDR1 MDHEN and CDR2 SYDVKM. Trimming removed 4 bases from V and 6 bases from J; junction bases left unmatched: 3. In nucleotides, the CDR3 is TGTGCCAGCAGTTCACTAGCGGGGTTCAATGAGCAGTTCTTC. This encodes CASSSLAGFNEQFF.

V usage is TRBV13 and J usage is TRBJ2-1; 10 positions agree with TRBD1. J gave up 2 bases and V 5 bases, and 15 bases lay outside the gene matches. CDR1 is PRHDT, CDR2 FYEKMQ, per germline (reference sequence). The CDR3 runs to 19 residues. The CDR3 DNA is TGTGCCAGCAGCCCGGACAGGGGGGCGATGAGGGAGGCCTACAATGAGCAGTTCTTC. It yields the protein CASSPDRGAMREAYNEQFF.

The rearrangement joins TRBV28 to TRBJ1-5, with D uncertain. The germline V gene encodes CDR1 MDHEN and CDR2 SYDVKM. The CDR3 sequence is 13 residues long. The V end lost 6 bases, the J end lost 0 bases, and 6 bases lay between the germline ends. DNA for the CDR3: TGTGCCAGCAGCCCGTATAGCAATCAGCCCCAGCATTTT. Its translation is CASSPYSNQPQHF.

This clone has just one count. This sequence joins TRBV19 and TRBJ1-4, with a possible D match to TRBD1 (5 bases). Between the trimmed V and J ends, which lost 7 bases and 3 bases, there was a span of 15 bases. Per germline, CDR1 LNHDA and CDR2 SQIVND (reference sequence). CDR3 length: 15 residues. Here the CDR3 reads CASTPPPGANEKLFF. The DNA of the CDR3 is TGTGCCAGTACCCCACCCCCGGGGGCTAATGAAAAACTGTTTTTT.

This chain connects TRBV5-1 to TRBJ1-4; TRBD1 agrees at 10 bases. V was clipped by 4 bases and J by 8 bases; unmatched bases: 5. Germline CDR1 and CDR2: SGHRS and YFSETQ. CDR3 size: 14 residues. The CDR3 region is CASSKGQGKEKLFF. The CDR3 DNA sequence: TGCGCCAGCAGCAAGGGACAGGGGAAGGAAAAACTGTTTTTT.

As to this clone: One end of the junction does not line up with germline, which may come from a read error. The rearrangement uses TRBV19 and TRBJ2-5; a weak D match, TRBD1 (6 bases). This CDR3 has 13 residues. From germline, CDR1 is LNHDA and CDR2 SQIVND (reference sequence). As DNA, the CDR3 is TGTGCCAGTAGTTCACAGGGCAAAGAGGCCCAGTACTTC. This encodes CASSSQGKEAQYF.

The table lists this clone with a few counts. V usage is TRBV29-1 and J usage is TRBJ2-3; 7 bases are a match to TRBD2. The CDR3 covers 16 residues. The germline V gene encodes CDR1 SQVTM and CDR2 ANQGSEA. V was clipped by 4 bases and J by 6 bases; unmatched bases: 16. CDR3 loop: CSVGNGARGSGDTQYF. In DNA form, the CDR3 reads TGCAGCGTTGGAAACGGGGCGCGGGGGTCGGGGGATACGCAGTATTTT.

The chain has TRBV10-1 and TRBJ2-1, with TRBD2 matching 7 bases. The CDR3 sequence is 14 residues long. Germline V gene lookup returns CDR1 WNHNN and CDR2 SYGVQD (reference sequence). Losses at the gene ends were 6 bases for V and 5 bases for J; bases not matched to a gene: 7. Here the CDR3 DNA reads TGCGCCAGCAGCCCCCAGGGAGGGGACAATGAGCAGTTCTTC. This gives the protein CASSPQGGDNEQFF.

The chain joins TRBV29-1 to TRBJ1-2; D gene unclear. The CDR3 extends over 14 amino acids. V was clipped by 7 bases and J by 4 bases, with 19 bases between them. Germline lookup yields CDR1 SQVTM and CDR2 ANQGSEA. The CDR3 loop reads CSAPNPITGYGYTF. The CDR3 DNA reads as TGCAGCGCCCCCAACCCAATAACCGGCTATGGCTACACCTTC.

This clone has only a few counts. Other DNA sequences from this sample encode an identical CDR3 as well. This rearrangement joins TRBV5-6 to TRBJ1-5, with a tentative D call TRBD1 (5 bases). Germline CDR1 reads SGHDT; CDR2 reads YYEEEE. CDR3 length equals 13 residues. Trimming took 0 bases from V and 5 from J, leaving 6 bases between them. The CDR3: CASSLGGDQPQHF. The CDR3 DNA sequence: TGTGCCAGCAGCTTGGGGGGGGATCAGCCCCAGCATTTT.

The rearrangement joins TRBV5-6 to TRBJ1-1; D not resolved. The ends were cut back, 0 bases at V and 8 bases at J, with 11 bases in the middle. This CDR3 spans 13 amino acids. Germline V gene data show CDR1 as SGHDT and CDR2 as YYEEEE. CDR3 nucleotide sequence: TGTGCCAGCAGCTTGGCCCTGCGGTCCGAAGCTTTCTTT. This translates into CASSLALRSEAFF. Filled out from reference TRBV5-6 and TRBJ1-1, the complete variable domain reads DAGVTQSPTHLIKTRGQQVTLRCSPKSGHDTVSWYQQALGQGPQFIFQYYEEEERQRGNFPDRFSGHQFPNYSSELNVNALLLGDSALYLCASSLALRSEAFFGQGTRLTVV.

The V call is TRBV7-9, the J call TRBJ1-6; D call uncertain. V shed 3 bases and J shed 9 bases, with 12 bases lying between them. CDR1 SEHNR and CDR2 FQNEAQ come from the germline V gene (reference sequence). CDR3 length: 14 amino acids. The CDR3, as DNA: TGTGCCAGCAGCTTTGCGCTAGCCTCTTCACCCCTCCACTTT. This translates into CASSFALASSPLHF. Filled out from reference TRBV7-9 and TRBJ1-6, the complete variable domain reads DTGVSQNPRHKITKRGQNVTFRCDPISEHNRLYWYRQTLGQGPEFLTYFQNEAQLEKSRLLSDRFSAERPKGSFSTLEIQRTEQGDSAMYLCASSFALASSPLHFGNGTRLTVT.

This chain joins TRBV28 and TRBJ1-4; no firm D call. In germline, CDR1 is MDHEN, CDR2 SYDVKM. This CDR3 is built from 15 residues. V shed 4 bases and J shed 0 bases, with 9 bases lying between them. Here the CDR3 DNA reads TGTGCCAGCAGTTCGGGGTTTGCAACTAATGAAAAACTGTTTTTT. It is translated as CASSSGFATNEKLFF.

The chain uses TRBV10-2 and TRBJ1-1; the D gene is possibly TRBD1 (5 bases). The CDR3 is 13 residues long. CDR1 and CDR2 (germline): WSHSY, SAAADI. Trimming cost V 5 bases and J 0 bases, with 7 bases left between them. CDR3 in amino acids: CASSRQLNTEAFF. DNA for the CDR3: TGCGCCAGCAGTAGACAGCTGAACACTGAAGCTTTCTTT.

This clone showed up just once. The genes are TRBV11-2 and TRBJ1-5; D is unresolved. Trimming took 0 bases from V and 5 from J, leaving 5 bases between them. In germline, CDR1 is SGHAT, CDR2 FQNNGV. The CDR3 consists of 13 residues. CDR3 coding DNA: TGTGCCAGCAGCTTAGATACAGATCAGCCCCAGCATTTT. Its protein product is CASSLDTDQPQHF.